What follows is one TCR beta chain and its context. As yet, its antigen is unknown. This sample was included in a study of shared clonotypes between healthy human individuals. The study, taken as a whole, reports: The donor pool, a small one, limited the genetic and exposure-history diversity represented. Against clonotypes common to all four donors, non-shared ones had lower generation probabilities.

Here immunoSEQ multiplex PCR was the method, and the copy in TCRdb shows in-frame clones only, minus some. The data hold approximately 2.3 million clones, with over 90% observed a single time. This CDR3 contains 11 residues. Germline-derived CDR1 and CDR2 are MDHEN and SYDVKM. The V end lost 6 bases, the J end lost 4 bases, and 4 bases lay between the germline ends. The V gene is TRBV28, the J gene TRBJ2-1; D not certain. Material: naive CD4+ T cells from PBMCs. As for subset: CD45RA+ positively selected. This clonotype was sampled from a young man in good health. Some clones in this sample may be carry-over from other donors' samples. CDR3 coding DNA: TGTGCCAGCAGAATATACAATGAGCAGTTCTTC. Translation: CASRIYNEQFF. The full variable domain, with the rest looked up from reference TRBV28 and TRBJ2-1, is DVKVTQSSRYLVKRTGEKVFLECVQDMDHENMFWYRQDPGLGLRLIYFSYDVKMKEKGDIPEGYSVSREKKERFSLILESASTNQTSMYLCASRIYNEQFFGPGTRLTVL.